These T cell receptor beta chains were read from a single sample in a study of T cells in Graves' hyperthyroidism and ophthalmopathy. MiXCR, run by TCRdb on the multiplex PCR reads, gives a single entry per CDR3 protein. This sample has 700,000 to 950,000 distinct CDR3 sequences, with roughly a third found just once. Sequenced: blood. The receptors were sampled from a woman in her forties with Graves' hyperthyroidism. Both conserved end residues are part of each CDR3. The D gene is left open where the match is weak. Part of the rows lack a size; the others show once, few, many or a class for expanded clones.

V	J	D	size	DNA	CDR3
TRBV19	TRBJ1-1	-	many	TGTGCCAGTAGTGGGGCAGGAAAGACTGAAGCTTTCTTT	CASSGAGKTEAFF
TRBV10-1	TRBJ1-2	TRBD1	many	TGCGCCAGCAGCCCGGGACAGGGATCAGCTAACTATGGCTACACCTTC	CASSPGQGSANYGYTF
TRBV12-3/TRBV12-4	TRBJ1-1	-	many	TGTGCCAGCAGTTTACAACGCGCATCTTTCTTT	CASSLQRASFF
TRBV10-3	TRBJ1-1	-	-	TGTGCCAGCAGTTACTGGACCCCGGGGACTGAAGCTTTCTTT	CASSYWTPGTEAFF
TRBV7-2	TRBJ1-4	-	-	TGTGCCAGCAGCGGGGGGCCTTCCAATGAAAAACTGTTTTTT	CASSGGPSNEKLFF
TRBV20-1	TRBJ1-2	-	many	TGCAGTGCGCGCCTCCCGACAGATCCTAACTATGGCTACACCTTC	CSARLPTDPNYGYTF
TRBV7-2	TRBJ1-4	-	few	TGTGCCAGCAGCCTCGGGCCGTGGACAGCCACCGAAAAACTGTTTTTT	CASSLGPWTATEKLFF
TRBV25-1	TRBJ2-7	-	many	TGTGCCAGCAGTCCCTGGGGGCGACAGGTCGAGCAGTACTTC	CASSPWGRQVEQYF
TRBV15	TRBJ1-2	TRBD1	-	TGTGCCACCAGCAGTCAGGGACAGGGGAGCGGCTACACCTTC	CATSSQGQGSGYTF
TRBV6-5	TRBJ1-1	-	-	TGTGCCAGCAGCCCAAAAGGGGGAAACGGGGCTTTCTTT	CASSPKGGNGAFF
TRBV5-4	TRBJ1-3	TRBD1	-	TGTGCCAGCAGCCTTACAGGGGGCTATAGCTCTGGAAACACCATATATTTT	CASSLTGGYSSGNTIYF
TRBV25-1	TRBJ1-3	-	-	TGTGCCGCAGGTCTCGCTGGAAACACCATATATTTT	CAAGLAGNTIYF
TRBV6-5	TRBJ1-5	-	few	TGTGCCAGCAGTGAGCGGGTCCCTCGTAGCAATCAGCCCCAGCATTTT	CASSERVPRSNQPQHF
TRBV10-3	TRBJ1-5	-	many	TGTGCCATCAGTGAGTCAACAAGGGATCAGCCCCAGCATTTT	CAISESTRDQPQHF
TRBV4-3	TRBJ2-7	-	-	TGCGCCAGCAGCCCGGAAGCGGGCCGTCCCTACGAGCAGTACTTC	CASSPEAGRPYEQYF
TRBV14	TRBJ1-6	TRBD1	many	TGTGCCAGCAGCCATCGTCATAAGGGGGCGGATTCACCCCTCCACTTT	CASSHRHKGADSPLHF
TRBV2	TRBJ1-1	-	many	TGTGCCAGCAGCACACAGGGAACGAACACTGAAGCTTTCTTT	CASSTQGTNTEAFF
TRBV11-1	TRBJ2-7	-	once	TGTGCCAGCAGTTCTTCCGGGTCAAGCTCCTACGAGCAGTACTTC	CASSSSGSSSYEQYF
TRBV7-9	TRBJ1-3	-	-	TGTGCCAGCAGCTTTGAGACCTCTGGAAACACCATATATTTT	CASSFETSGNTIYF
TRBV5-8	TRBJ1-2	-	many	TGTGCCAGCAGCTTACAAGGGGGTCCCTATGGCTACACCTTC	CASSLQGGPYGYTF
TRBV29-1	TRBJ1-2	-	many	TGCAGCGTTGCCGACAGAGTTTATGGCTACACCTTC	CSVADRVYGYTF
TRBV29-1	TRBJ1-2	-	many	TGCAGCGTCGCGGGTATGATGACAGACTATGGCTACACCTTC	CSVAGMMTDYGYTF
TRBV6-5	TRBJ2-6	-	-	TGTGCCAGCAGTTTAAAACCATCTGGGGCCGACGTCCTGACTTTC	CASSLKPSGADVLTF
TRBV19	TRBJ1-3	-	few	TGTGCCAGTAGTATAGGATGGACGGATGGCTACACCATATATTTT	CASSIGWTDGYTIYF
TRBV7-8	TRBJ2-7	TRBD2	many	TGTGCCAGCAACCTCGGGAGGGCCGGCTACGAGCAGTACTTC	CASNLGRAGYEQYF
TRBV29-1	TRBJ1-1	-	many	TGCAGCGTTGAGATTTCGTACGGAACTGAAGCTTTCTTT	CSVEISYGTEAFF
TRBV9	TRBJ2-5	TRBD1	-	TGTGCCAGCAGCGCGTCAGGGGGCCGGGGAGAGACCCAGTACTTC	CASSASGGRGETQYF
TRBV4-1	TRBJ2-7	-	-	TGCGCCAGCAGGCGGGGCCCGAGCTCCTACGAGCAGTACTTC	CASRRGPSSYEQYF
TRBV29-1	TRBJ1-1	-	many	TGCAGCGTTGAAGCACTGGACCGCCCTGAAGCTTTCTTT	CSVEALDRPEAFF
TRBV2	TRBJ1-3	TRBD1	many	TGTGCCAGCAGAAGGGACAGGGCGTGGGGAAACACCATATATTTT	CASRRDRAWGNTIYF
TRBV7-9	TRBJ1-1	TRBD1	many	TGTGCCAGCAGCTTGGCCGAGACCAGGGGGCGCATTCCTTTCTTT	CASSLAETRGRIPFF